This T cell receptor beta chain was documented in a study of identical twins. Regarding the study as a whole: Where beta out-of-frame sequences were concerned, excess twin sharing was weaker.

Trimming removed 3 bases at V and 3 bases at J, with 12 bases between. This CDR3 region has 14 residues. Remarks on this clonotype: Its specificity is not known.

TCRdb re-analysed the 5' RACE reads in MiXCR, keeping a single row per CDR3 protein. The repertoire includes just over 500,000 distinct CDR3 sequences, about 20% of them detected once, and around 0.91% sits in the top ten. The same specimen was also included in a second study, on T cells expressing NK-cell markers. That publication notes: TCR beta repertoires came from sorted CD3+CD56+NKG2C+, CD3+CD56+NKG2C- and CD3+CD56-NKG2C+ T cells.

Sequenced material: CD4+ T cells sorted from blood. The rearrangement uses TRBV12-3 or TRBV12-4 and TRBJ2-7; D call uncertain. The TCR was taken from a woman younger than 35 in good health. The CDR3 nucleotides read TGTGCCAGCAGTTTCCATGGGCTTTACTACGAGCAGTACTTC. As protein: CASSFHGLYYEQYF.